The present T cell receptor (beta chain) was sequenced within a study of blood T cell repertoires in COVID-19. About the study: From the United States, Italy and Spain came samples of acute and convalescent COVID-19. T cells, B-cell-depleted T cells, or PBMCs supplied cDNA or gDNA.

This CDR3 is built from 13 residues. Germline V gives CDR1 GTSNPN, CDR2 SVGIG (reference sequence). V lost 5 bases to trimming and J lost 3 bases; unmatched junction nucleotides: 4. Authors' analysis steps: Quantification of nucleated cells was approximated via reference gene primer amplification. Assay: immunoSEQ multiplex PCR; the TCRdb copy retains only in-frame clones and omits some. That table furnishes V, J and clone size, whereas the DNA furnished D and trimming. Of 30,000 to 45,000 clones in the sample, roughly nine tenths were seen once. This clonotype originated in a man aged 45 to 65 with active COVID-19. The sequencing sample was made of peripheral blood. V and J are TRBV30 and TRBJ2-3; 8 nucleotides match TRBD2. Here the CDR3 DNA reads TGTGCCTGGGGAGCGGGAGTGACAGATACGCAGTATTTT. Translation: CAWGAGVTDTQYF.